This T cell receptor beta chain derives from a study of beta chain features in type 1 diabetes. The germline CDR1 and CDR2 sequences are KGHSH and LQKENI. This CDR3 is 15 amino acids long. Trimming at V came to 3 bases and at J to 1 base, leaving 2 bases not matched to a gene. Remarks on this clone: Its antigen is still unknown.

Study-wide findings and caveats: TCRB CDR3s from Type 1 diabetes patients were moderately but significantly shorter in all four CD4+ subsets.

The whole isolated RNA underwent reverse transcription, so sequencing captured expressed TCRB transcripts. Profiled with immunoSEQ multiplex PCR; TCRdb holds only in-frame clones, not every one. The table includes around 44,000 clones, approximately 53% detected once. This sequence was found in a woman in her 30s in good health. The V and J genes are TRBV18 and TRBJ2-7; TRBD1 agrees at 11 bases. The sample consisted of stem cell memory CD4+ T cells from blood. CDR3 amino acids: CASSPGQGASYEQYF. The CDR3 DNA is TGTGCCAGCTCACCTGGACAGGGGGCGTCCTACGAGCAGTACTTC. The complete variable domain, with remaining parts taken from reference TRBV18 and TRBJ2-7, reads NAGVMQNPRHLVRRRGQEARLRCSPMKGHSHVYWYRQLPEEGLKFMVYLQKENIIDESGMPKERFSAEFPKEGPSILRIQQVVRGDSAAYFCASSPGQGASYEQYFGPGTRLTVT.